This T cell receptor beta chain derives from a study of cytomegalovirus exposure and HLA in healthy donors. This clone was found a few times. Its antigen remains unknown. The CDR3 length is 16 residues. Trimming left V 2 bases short and J 2 bases short, with 13 bases between. Germline CDR1 reads SGHTA; CDR2 reads FQGNSA. Findings of the study overall: More clonal expansion characterized HLA-associated TCR beta chains than equally common others in a later analysis. Segments of the TCR beta V type were, in most cases, productive about 87% or about 30% of the time in an earlier analysis.

Use of 60 Vbeta and 13 Jbeta primers characterized the PCR. Repertoires were generated with immunoSEQ multiplex PCR, while TCRdb's copy carries only in-frame clones and drops some. Found here are around 200,000 clones, 60% to 85% of them singletons; the top ten hold 15% to 19%. The J gene is TRBJ2-1, the V gene TRBV7-2; D is perhaps TRBD2 (6 bases). Sequenced material: PBMCs. The TCR originated in a man between 40 and 49 years old in good health and CMV-seronegative. The CDR3 here is CASSLFGGVAYNEQFF. CDR3 DNA sequence: TGTGCCAGCAGCTTATTCGGGGGAGTAGCCTACAATGAGCAGTTCTTC.